The sequence of this T cell receptor (beta chain) was determined in a study of T cell repertoires in cytomegalovirus infection. The overall study: Recently identified HLA-C-restricted and well-studied HLA-B-restricted CMV epitopes were used. Based on public TCR beta signatures, there were indications of CMV infection and of a matching HLA type. General observations from the study: HLA-C-restricted CMV-specific TCR beta clonotypes were dominant in the ex vivo response. Individuals carrying CMV plus the relevant HLA were identified by cumulative frequency of public TCR beta families.

TCRdb re-derived calls from the reads in MiXCR, one entry per CDR3 protein. The table has 450,000 to 650,000 distinct CDR3 sequences, under 45% seen once; the top ten hold more than 40%. As for this clonotype: Its cognate antigen is unknown.

The TCR sequence derives from a human donor in good health (CMV status not recorded). Some clones in this sample may be carry-over from other donors' samples. This sample comprised cultured PBMCs, obtained from culture after CMV antigen stimulation.

In nucleotides, the CDR3 is TGCGCCAGCAGCCCATCGGAGATCAGACAAGAGACCCAGTACTTC. This sequence encodes CASSPSEIRQETQYF. The V call is TRBV4-1, the J call TRBJ2-5; D is uncertain. Per germline, CDR1 MGHRA and CDR2 YSYEKL. Trimming left V 4 bases short and J 2 bases short, with 14 bases between. The length of the CDR3 is 15 residues.